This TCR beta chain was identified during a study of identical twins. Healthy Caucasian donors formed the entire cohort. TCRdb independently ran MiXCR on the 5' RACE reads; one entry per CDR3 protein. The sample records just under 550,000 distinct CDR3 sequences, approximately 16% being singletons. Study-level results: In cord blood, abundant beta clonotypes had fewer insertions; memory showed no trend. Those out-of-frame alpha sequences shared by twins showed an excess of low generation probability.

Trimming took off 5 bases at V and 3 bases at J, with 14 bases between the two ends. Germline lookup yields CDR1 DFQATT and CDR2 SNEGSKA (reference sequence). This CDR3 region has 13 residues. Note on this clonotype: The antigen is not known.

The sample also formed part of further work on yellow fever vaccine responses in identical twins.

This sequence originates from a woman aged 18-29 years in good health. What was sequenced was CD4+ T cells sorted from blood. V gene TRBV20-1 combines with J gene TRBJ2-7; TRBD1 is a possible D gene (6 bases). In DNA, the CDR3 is TGCAGTGCTGAGGGGGAACAGGGCTACGAGCAGTACTTC. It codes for CSAEGEQGYEQYF.